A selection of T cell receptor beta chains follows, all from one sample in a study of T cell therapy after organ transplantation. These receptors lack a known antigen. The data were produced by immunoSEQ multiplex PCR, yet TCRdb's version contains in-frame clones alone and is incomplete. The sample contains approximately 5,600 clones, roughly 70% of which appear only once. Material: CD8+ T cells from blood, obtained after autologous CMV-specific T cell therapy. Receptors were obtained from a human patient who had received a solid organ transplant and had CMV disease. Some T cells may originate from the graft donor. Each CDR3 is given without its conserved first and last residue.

cdr3_aa: ASSPRQGAYTNEKLF
v_call: TRBV7-8
cdr3_length: 15

cdr3_aa: ASSWSSGDSYEQY
v_call: TRBV7-9
cdr3_length: 13

cdr3_aa: ATSREIRGDYEQY
v_call: TRBV15
cdr3_length: 13

cdr3_aa: ASSEYGLASWEQY
v_call: TRBV2
cdr3_length: 13

cdr3_aa: ASSLSQGRGDTQY
v_call: TRBV5-4
cdr3_length: 13

cdr3_aa: ASSAPRVNEQF
v_call: TRBV9
cdr3_length: 11

cdr3_aa: ASSQKADRGFYEQY
v_call: TRBV4-1
cdr3_length: 14

cdr3_aa: ASSLGLAGEVGTDTQY
v_call: TRBV9
cdr3_length: 16

cdr3_aa: ASSDPRTSGFYEQY
v_call: TRBV6-1
cdr3_length: 14

cdr3_aa: ASTPSRAAFEQY
v_call: TRBV28
cdr3_length: 12

cdr3_aa: ASSPNRQGYYGYT
v_call: TRBV7-9
cdr3_length: 13

cdr3_aa: ASSEDGGSTDTQY
v_call: TRBV6-1
cdr3_length: 13

cdr3_aa: ASSLEYGGNYEQY
v_call: TRBV7-8
cdr3_length: 13

cdr3_aa: ASSLGGYGYT
v_call: TRBV7-2
cdr3_length: 10

cdr3_aa: ASSLRGLRGYGYT
v_call: TRBV28
cdr3_length: 13

cdr3_aa: ASSQDLVGVGTGELF
v_call: TRBV4-3
cdr3_length: 15

cdr3_aa: ASSQGTGRGYEQY
v_call: TRBV14
cdr3_length: 13

cdr3_aa: ASWGRESSYNEQF
v_call: TRBV7-2
cdr3_length: 13

cdr3_aa: ASSQGQGGTGELF
v_call: TRBV5-1
cdr3_length: 13

cdr3_aa: ASSDSDTGELF
v_call: TRBV6-4
cdr3_length: 11

cdr3_aa: ASSRTDTQY
v_call: TRBV5-4
cdr3_length: 9

cdr3_aa: ASSLAGELF
v_call: TRBV7-8
cdr3_length: 9

cdr3_aa: ASSQDKGAGEQF
v_call: TRBV4-3
cdr3_length: 12

cdr3_aa: ASSQVAGGTEAF
v_call: TRBV4-2
cdr3_length: 12

cdr3_aa: ASSLDGLEQY
v_call: TRBV11-3
cdr3_length: 10

cdr3_aa: AWSDPGLAGVHEQY
v_call: TRBV30
cdr3_length: 14

cdr3_aa: ASSIMGLASNEQF
v_call: TRBV19
cdr3_length: 13

cdr3_aa: ASTLDRGLGETQY
v_call: TRBV7-9
cdr3_length: 13

cdr3_aa: ASSVVFSGKTDEQF
v_call: TRBV9
cdr3_length: 14

cdr3_aa: ASSLGVASYEQY
v_call: TRBV11-2
cdr3_length: 12

cdr3_aa: ARRDEKFSNTEAF
v_call: TRBV19
cdr3_length: 13

cdr3_aa: ASGTTLGAGLGNEQF
v_call: TRBV12-5
cdr3_length: 15

cdr3_aa: ASSQGWTSGRANNEQF
v_call: TRBV4-3
cdr3_length: 16

cdr3_aa: ASSDEGGAYNEQF
v_call: TRBV9
cdr3_length: 13

cdr3_aa: ASSIPPLLAVANTGELF
v_call: TRBV19
cdr3_length: 17

cdr3_aa: ASSHVQGYNYGYT
v_call: TRBV7-8
cdr3_length: 13

cdr3_aa: ASSSGTGMNTEAF
v_call: TRBV9
cdr3_length: 13